This T cell receptor (beta chain) originates from a study of neurological immune-mediated disorders (dated by TCRdb to the late 2010s). About the study as a whole: Peripheral blood TCR-beta repertoires from patients with HTLV-I-associated myelopathy (HAM/TSP), patients with multiple sclerosis, and healthy controls were compared in the study using UMI-based sequencing. The cohort included about 66 subjects: about 15 with HAM/TSP, some 35 with multiple sclerosis, and roughly 20 healthy controls. Longitudinal samples, technical triplicates and paired sorted CD4+ and CD8+ T-cell subsets, alongside PBMC samples, were included among the approximately 110 TCR-beta libraries. Results and caveats for the whole study, not just this receptor: TCR clonal expansion was highest in HAM/TSP patients and lowest in MS patients, with MS patients falling below even healthy controls. Expanded clones from different subjects shared no identical CDR3 amino acid sequences, which suggests that TCR-beta repertoires were private in all groups.

Healthy controls were blood bank volunteers in Maryland, USA. For the sorted-subset TCR libraries, the starting material was roughly 1 million sorted CD4+ or CD8+ T cells. PBMCs were separated from peripheral blood using Ficoll-Hypaque density gradient centrifugation and then cryopreserved in liquid nitrogen. Paired sorted CD4+ and CD8+ subsets came from healthy controls, HAM/TSP patients and MS patients. In this sample, this clonotype turned up many times. Which antigen it targets is not known. No clone much larger than this one lies a single base away; base qualities are absent. cDNA synthesis used template-switch 5'RACE with a primer carrying a 10-nucleotide random unique molecular identifier tagging each TCR transcript. Every sequencing run yielded over 170 million TCR-beta sequences covering 15-18 subjects. Total RNA was extracted with the RNeasy kit. TCR-beta VDJ regions were amplified with primers for the TCR constant region and the 5'RACE anchor, using the KAPA Real-time Library Amplification kit. A first PCR added sample indexes and Illumina adaptors, after which a second PCR increased the library yield. After purification with Ampure beads, the TCR product of roughly 650 bp was size-selected on a 2% E-gel SizeSelection system. Before pooling, libraries had their quality checked on a Bioanalyzer, their concentration measured with Qubit, and their quantity determined with the Kapa Library Quantification kit. An Illumina HiSeq 2500 was used to sequence the libraries paired-end at 2 x 150 bp. To increase sequence diversity, about 25-31% phiX was spiked into each library pool. The source study handled its data this way. Quality-filtered reads were processed with the UMI-based MiGEC pipeline, which removed over 75% of raw TCR sequences during error correction. IMGT germline references were used for aligning VDJ genes, and each clonotype was defined as a unique CDR3 amino acid sequence together with its V-J genes. Clonal expansion, Shannon diversity, and CDR3 relatedness (CalcPairwiseDistances, ClusterSamples) were evaluated with VDJtools, and phylogenetic trees were built with CLCbio workbench. Using coefficient-of-variation modelling across technical triplicates, the study counted a clone as expanded if it had at least 8 unique UMIs. Using fastp at Q25 and MiXCR, TCRdb reprocessed the public reads and kept productive beta chains. A single entry per CDR3 protein holds the most common genes and DNA from its merged rows. The V and J calls and clone size are TCRdb's, not the authors'. Across this sample there are roughly 15,000 distinct CDR3 sequences, with under 3.5% seen only once. Of the sample, roughly a fifth falls within the top ten clones.

Sample: CD8+ T cells from blood. The receptor was derived from a woman aged 40 to 50 in good health.

The CDR3 is CASSEGQGVRTGELFF. Read as DNA, the sequence is TGTGCCAGCAGCGAGGGACAGGGTGTGAGAACCGGGGAGCTGTTTTTT. The V and J genes are TRBV9 and TRBJ2-2; TRBD1 matches 9 bases in the middle. Including cysteine and phenylalanine, the CDR3 has 16 amino acids. Only CDR3 DNA is held: 48 bases, read in frame from base 1. V loses 3 bases at its end and J loses 5 bases; junction bases beyond the gene matches: 8. The germline V gene yields SGDLS for CDR1 and YYNGEE for CDR2.